The clone carrying this T cell receptor beta chain was counted between two and nine times. What it binds is unknown. The V gene end was trimmed by 4 bases and the J gene end by 1 base; junction bases not matched to a gene: 13. The length of the CDR3 is 18 residues. Per germline, CDR1 LGHDT and CDR2 YNNKEL (reference sequence). Unique molecular identifiers were carried by the TCR beta cDNA libraries. One entry per CDR3 protein, called by TCRdb with MiXCR from the PCR reads. In the table there are about 380,000 distinct CDR3 sequences, approximately 33% of which are singletons. This record comes from a study of post-analysis software for immune sequencing data. Whole-study context: The disease courses covered relapsing-remitting, secondary progressive and progressive-relapsing multiple sclerosis. General study findings and limits: Five or six TRBV segments, TRBV5-6, TRBV5-1 and TRBV20-1 among them, were found more frequent in patients than controls. Controls' normalized Chao1 diversity significantly exceeded that of multiple sclerosis patients.

This clonotype was obtained from a girl aged 10 to 17 with multiple sclerosis. This sequence joins TRBV3-1 and TRBJ2-3; 8 nucleotides line up with TRBD2. The source material was blood. CDR3 nucleotides: TGTGCCAGCAGCCTTAGATACTCGGGGGGGGCCCGCACAGATACGCAGTATTTT. This codes for CASSLRYSGGARTDTQYF.